The text below deals with one TCR beta chain. Its target is not known. The data were obtained in a study of beta chain features in type 1 diabetes. Study-level information: Sorted cells, 107,917,701 in number, were examined across all samples. The study's findings and limits: Patients showed naive, central memory and Treg TCRB repertoires that appeared more similar than those of healthy donors. Researchers caution that PCR might favor shorter templates, equally among patients and controls.

The V gene lost 10 bases and the J gene lost 8 bases, with 18 bases spanning the gap. The CDR3 consists of 13 residues. Germline CDR1 reads ENHRY; CDR2 reads SYGVKD. Of the isolated RNA, all was reverse transcribed, and so the sequenced material was expressed TCRB transcripts. Only in-frame clones appear in the TCRdb table, and some are missing; sequencing was by immunoSEQ multiplex PCR. The sample yields around 180,000 clones, 13% seen once. Sequences were obtained from central memory CD4+ T cells from blood. The chain has TRBV10-3 and TRBJ2-1; maybe TRBD2 (6 bases). This TCR was recovered from a woman between 18 and 29 years old in good health. This chain's CDR3 is CATGGPRQDEQFF. The CDR3 DNA is TGTGCCACCGGAGGGCCCCGCCAAGATGAGCAGTTCTTC.